The source of this T cell receptor beta chain is a study of blood T cell repertoires in COVID-19. Study context: Some COVID-19 samples were acute and others convalescent; all came from the United States, Italy and Spain. Nucleic acid was either cDNA or gDNA, and it came from T cells, B-cell-depleted T cells, or PBMCs.

Per the original data handling: Quantification of nucleated cells was approximated via reference gene primer amplification. Here immunoSEQ multiplex PCR was the method, and the copy in TCRdb shows in-frame clones only, minus some. Clone size and the V and J calls come from that table; the DNA yielded D and trimming. Of 300,000 to 450,000 clones in the sample, around 92% are singletons; the top ten hold about 3%. Source material: peripheral blood. The receptor comes from a woman aged 25 to 39 with COVID-19, enrolled during active disease.

The CDR3 DNA reads TGCGCCAGCAGCTTGGCCCCAAAAATGAACACTGAAGCTTTCTTT. Amino acids: CASSLAPKMNTEAFF. The chain couples TRBV5-1 to TRBJ1-1, with no clear D. This CDR3 is built from 15 residues. Germline CDR1 is SGHRS and CDR2 is YFSETQ. Trimming pared 0 bases from V and 0 bases from J, leaving 9 bases between.